The clone carrying this TCR beta chain was recorded once. The antigen remains undetermined. Sequencing was performed with immunoSEQ multiplex PCR; in TCRdb, only in-frame clones are kept and a portion is missing. The sample lists around 120,000 clones; 88% were seen once. V gave up 6 bases and J gave up 10 bases; unmatched junction bases: 13. The CDR3 runs to 16 residues. In germline, CDR1 is SNHLY, CDR2 FYNNEI. This specimen belongs to a study of cytomegalovirus exposure and HLA in healthy donors. Study findings and constraints: First-cohort TCR clusters were later found to tend to co-occur in the 130 or so validation repertoires. Reports described diagnosis of cytomegalovirus status by the classifier as highly specific and sensitive. Testing in vitro showed a few CMV-associated chains specific for CMV antigens.

Sequencing was performed on PBMCs. This rearrangement joins TRBV2 to TRBJ2-1; the match to TRBD1 covers 12 bases. The clonotype comes from a man between 18 and 35 years old in good health and CMV-seropositive. CDR3 nucleotides: TGTGCCAGCAGCTGGAGCCGGGACAGGGGGCCAGGGGAGCAGTTCTTC. Translation gives CASSWSRDRGPGEQFF.